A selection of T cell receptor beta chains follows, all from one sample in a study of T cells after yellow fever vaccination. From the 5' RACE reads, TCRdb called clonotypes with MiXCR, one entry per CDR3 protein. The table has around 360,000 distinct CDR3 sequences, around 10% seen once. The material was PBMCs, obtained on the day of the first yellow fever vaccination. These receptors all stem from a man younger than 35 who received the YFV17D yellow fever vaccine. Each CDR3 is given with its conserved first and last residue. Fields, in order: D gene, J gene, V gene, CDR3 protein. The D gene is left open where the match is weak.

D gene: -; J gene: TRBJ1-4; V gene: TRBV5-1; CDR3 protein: CASSLFPGTNEKLFF
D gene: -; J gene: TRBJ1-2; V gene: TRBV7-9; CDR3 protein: CASSSGGGRPSLSYTF
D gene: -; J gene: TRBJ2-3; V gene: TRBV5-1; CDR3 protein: CASSLELSGGRGDTQYF
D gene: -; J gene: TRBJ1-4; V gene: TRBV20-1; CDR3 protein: CSARGWEPEKLFF
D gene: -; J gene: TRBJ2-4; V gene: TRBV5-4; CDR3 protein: CASSREGGSGGNIQYF
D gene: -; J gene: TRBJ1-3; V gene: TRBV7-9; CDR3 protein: CASSPMGVSGNTIYF
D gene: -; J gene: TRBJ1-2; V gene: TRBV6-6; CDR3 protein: CASSYSLNYGYTF
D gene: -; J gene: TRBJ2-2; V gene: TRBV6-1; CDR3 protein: CASRSRNTGELFF
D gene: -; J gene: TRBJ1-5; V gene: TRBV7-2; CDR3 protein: CASSLEGSSNQPQHF
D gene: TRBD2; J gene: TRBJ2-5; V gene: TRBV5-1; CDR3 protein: CASSSEGLGGETQYF
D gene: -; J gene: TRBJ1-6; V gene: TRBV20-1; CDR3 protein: CSARAAGESNSPLHF
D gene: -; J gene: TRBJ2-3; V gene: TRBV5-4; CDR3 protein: CASSLVGGSDTQYF
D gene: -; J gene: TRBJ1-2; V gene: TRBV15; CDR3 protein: CATSSSGAWGYTF
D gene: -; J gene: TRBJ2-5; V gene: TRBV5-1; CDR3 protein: CASSLYGTETQYF
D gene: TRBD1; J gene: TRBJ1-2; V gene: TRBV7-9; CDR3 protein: CASSQDRGPGYTF
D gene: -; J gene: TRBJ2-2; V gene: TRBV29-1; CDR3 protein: CSVTGVTGELFF
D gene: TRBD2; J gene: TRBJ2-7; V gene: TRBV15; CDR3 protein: CAAGGESPYEQYF
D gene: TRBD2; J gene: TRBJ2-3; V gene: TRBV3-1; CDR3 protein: CASSLRLAGGPRVLADTQYF
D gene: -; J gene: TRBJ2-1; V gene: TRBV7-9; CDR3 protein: CASSSARPGVPNDEQFF
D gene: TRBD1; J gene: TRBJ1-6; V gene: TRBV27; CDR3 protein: CASSMDRGASPLHF
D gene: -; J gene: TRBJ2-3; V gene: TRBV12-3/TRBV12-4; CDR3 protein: CASSSPGGTQYF
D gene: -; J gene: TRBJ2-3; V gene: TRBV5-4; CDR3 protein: CASSPQGGRRTDTQYF